The 30 T cell receptor beta chains presented below share a single source sample, sequenced in a study of T-cell memory formation after mild COVID-19. TCRdb re-called the 5' RACE reads through MiXCR, storing one row per CDR3 protein. The top ten clones hold about a fifth of a sample with a few hundred thousand distinct CDR3 sequences, 15% to 20% of them seen once. Input material: PBMCs or a T cell subset sorted from them (not recorded which). These receptors all stem from a man between 18 and 35 years old who had mild COVID-19 (a few samples of this study predate the infection). Cell type and time point are not known.

The V gene is TRBV24-1, the J gene TRBJ2-7; unclear D gene. The CDR3 covers 14 residues. The V and J ends lost 2 bases and 6 bases respectively, with 13 bases between them. Germline lookup yields CDR1 KGHDR and CDR2 SFDVKD. This CDR3 is CATSDSHEVLEQYF. The CDR3 DNA sequence: TGTGCCACCAGTGATTCCCACGAGGTGCTCGAGCAGTACTTC.

The chain has TRBV5-1 and TRBJ2-5; TRBD2 agrees at 11 bases. V was clipped by 4 bases and J by 3 bases; unmatched bases: 11. The germline V gene has CDR1 SGHRS and CDR2 YFSETQ. CDR3 size: 17 residues. CDR3 DNA: TGCGCCAGCAGCGCCTCCCTCAGACTAGCGGGGAAAGAGACCCAGTACTTC. As protein: CASSASLRLAGKETQYF.

Only a few counts were recorded for this clonotype. The chain combines TRBV7-2 with TRBJ1-4; 8 bases fit TRBD1. CDR3 length: 17 amino acids. The germline CDR1 and CDR2 sequences are SGHTA and FQGNSA. Germline trimming cut 0 bases from V and 0 bases from J; bases unmatched to any gene: 3. CDR3 in amino acids: CASSLAGTGATNEKLFF. The CDR3 DNA is TGTGCCAGCAGCTTAGCCGGGACAGGTGCAACTAATGAAAAACTGTTTTTT.

This clonotype has just a few counts. The chain has TRBV7-2 and TRBJ1-2, with no clear D. The CDR3 sequence is 13 residues long. Germline V gene sequence: CDR1 SGHTA, CDR2 FQGNSA. V gave up 2 bases and J gave up 6 bases, with 10 bases separating them. CDR3 nucleotides: TGTGCCAGCAGCTTAATAACCAGTGATGGCTACACCTTC. Translated, it gives CASSLITSDGYTF.

The sample holds a few counts of this clonotype. The chain combines TRBV6-2 or TRBV6-3 with TRBJ2-7; 8 nucleotides match TRBD2. Per germline, CDR1 MNHEY and CDR2 SVGEGT. After removal of 8 bases from V and 0 bases from J, the junction contained 6 bases not matched to a gene. The CDR3 length is 14 residues. The CDR3: CASQGAGVSYEQYV. Written as DNA, the CDR3 is TGTGCCAGCCAAGGAGCGGGGGTCTCCTACGAGCAGTACGTC.

The chain couples TRBV4-3 to TRBJ2-3; D might be TRBD1 (6 bases). The CDR3 runs 17 residues. Looked up from germline, CDR1 is LGHNA and CDR2 is YSLEER. Trimming cost V 3 bases and J 0 bases, with 16 bases left between them. This CDR3 reads CASSQGSGTPSTDTQYF. In DNA, the CDR3 is TGCGCCAGCAGCCAGGGTTCCGGGACACCTAGCACAGATACGCAGTATTTT.

This clonotype was recorded many times. V usage is TRBV29-1 and J usage is TRBJ2-5, with D perhaps matching TRBD2 (5 bases). CDR3 length: 16 residues. Trimming took 1 base from V and 5 from J, leaving 20 bases between them. Germline-derived CDR1 and CDR2 are SQVTM and ANQGSEA. The CDR3 here is CSVEGEEDRPGETQYF. CDR3 DNA: TGCAGCGTTGAAGGAGAGGAGGACCGCCCCGGGGAGACCCAGTACTTC. The whole variable domain, filled in from reference TRBV29-1 and TRBJ2-5, reads SAVISQKPSRDICQRGTSLTIQCQVDSQVTMMFWYRQQPGQSLTLIATANQGSEATYESGFVIDKFPISRPNLTFSTLTVSNMSPEDSSIYLCSVEGEEDRPGETQYFGPGTRLLVL.

There are a few counts of this clonotype. CDR3 residues: CASGGSGARKETQYF. Written as DNA, the CDR3 is TGTGCCAGCGGCGGAAGCGGGGCGCGAAAAGAGACCCAGTACTTC. V gene TRBV5-4 combines with J gene TRBJ2-5; the match to TRBD2 covers 7 bases. The V gene end was trimmed by 7 bases and the J gene end by 3 bases; junction bases not matched to a gene: 12. The length of the CDR3 is 15 residues. The V gene's germline CDR1 is SGHNT and CDR2 YYREEE (reference sequence).

This clonotype was counted only a few times. The chain recombines TRBV27 with TRBJ1-1, with 9 nucleotides matching TRBD1. After removal of 5 bases from V and 4 bases from J, the junction contained 11 bases not matched to a gene. Germline CDR1 and CDR2: MNHEY and SMNVEV (reference sequence). The CDR3 is 16 residues long. In DNA, the CDR3 is TGTGCCAGCAGTGACCTCCAACAGGGGGCACTCACTGAAGCTTTCTTT. It is translated as CASSDLQQGALTEAFF.

This chain joins TRBV4-2 and TRBJ2-7, with D uncertain. V was cut by 3 bases and J by 2 bases, with 17 bases left in between. Germline V gene lookup returns CDR1 LGHNA and CDR2 YNFKEQ. The CDR3 is 16 residues long. The CDR3 sequence is CASSHPLDGTTYEQYF. The CDR3 DNA reads as TGTGCCAGCAGCCACCCCCTCGATGGCACAACCTACGAGCAGTACTTC.

This clonotype was detected only a few times. The CDR3, as DNA: TGTGCCAGCAGCGAAACCGTGACAGGGTTTTCCTACAATGAGCAGTTCTTC. Residues: CASSETVTGFSYNEQFF. The V gene is TRBV7-9, the J gene TRBJ2-1, with 7 bases aligning to TRBD1. The CDR3 has 17 amino acids. Germline CDR1 reads SEHNR; CDR2 reads FQNEAQ (reference sequence). Germline trimming cut 5 bases from V and 1 base from J; bases unmatched to any gene: 11.

In this sample, this clonotype turned up a few times. This chain connects TRBV5-6 to TRBJ2-3; no clear D gene. Deletions cut 4 bases from V and 5 bases from J, with 5 bases between. The germline V gene has CDR1 SGHDT and CDR2 YYEEEE. The length of the CDR3 is 11 residues. The CDR3 sequence: CASSVEDTQYF. The CDR3 coding sequence is TGTGCCAGCAGCGTCGAAGATACGCAGTATTTT.

The CDR3 loop is CASSLSGQKNIQYF. The CDR3 bases are TGTGCCAGCAGCCTCTCCGGACAGAAAAACATTCAGTACTTC. The chain couples TRBV7-9 to TRBJ2-4; D possibly corresponds to TRBD1 (6 bases). The V end lost 5 bases, the J end lost 4 bases, and 12 bases lay between the germline ends. Germline loops: CDR1 SEHNR, CDR2 FQNEAQ (reference sequence). This CDR3 is 14 amino acids long.

The rearrangement links TRBV25-1 to TRBJ2-7; D is ambiguous. The CDR3 has 13 amino acids. V was cut by 3 bases and J by 12 bases, with 18 bases left in between. The V gene's germline CDR1 is MGHDK and CDR2 SYGVNS. CDR3: CASSDRNARFAYV. For the CDR3, the DNA is TGTGCCAGCAGTGACCGTAACGCCCGGTTTGCGTACGTC.

This clonotype was seen only a few times. The chain carries TRBV9 and TRBJ2-3; D may be TRBD2 (7 bases). Germline lookup yields CDR1 SGDLS and CDR2 YYNGEE. The length of the CDR3 is 16 residues. The germline V and J ends were trimmed by 4 bases and 2 bases, with 17 bases remaining between them. This CDR3 reads CASSPTRGALTDTQYF. Written as DNA, the CDR3 is TGTGCCAGCAGCCCTACACGGGGGGCTCTCACAGATACGCAGTATTTT.

The J gene is TRBJ1-2, the V gene TRBV5-4; 8 bases map to TRBD1. The germline V gene has CDR1 SGHNT and CDR2 YYREEE (reference sequence). The J segment lost 4 bases and the V segment lost 5 bases, leaving 7 bases of the junction unmatched. The CDR3 is 14 amino acids. For the CDR3, the DNA is TGTGCCAGCAGAGGACAGGGACAAGTCTATGGCTACACCTTC. The encoded protein is CASRGQGQVYGYTF. Looking up the rest from reference TRBV5-4 and TRBJ1-2 gives the full variable domain: ETGVTQSPTHLIKTRGQQVTLRCSSQSGHNTVSWYQQALGQGPQFIFQYYREEENGRGNFPPRFSGLQFPNYSSELNVNALELDDSALYLCASRGQGQVYGYTFGSGTRLTVV.

The chain uses TRBV3-1 and TRBJ2-3; D may correspond to TRBD1 or TRBD2 (5 bases each). The CDR3 length is 16 residues. Germline-derived CDR1 and CDR2 are LGHDT and YNNKEL (reference sequence). The V and J ends lost 1 base and 2 bases respectively, with 13 bases between them. The CDR3 nucleotides are TGTGCCAGCAGCCAAGCTTGGGACCGAAACACAGATACGCAGTATTTT. Translated, it gives CASSQAWDRNTDTQYF.

This clonotype has a handful of counts. The CDR3 sequence is CASDKAGNYGYTF. In nucleotides, the CDR3 is TGTGCCAGCGACAAGGCGGGGAACTATGGCTACACCTTC. V usage is TRBV9 and J usage is TRBJ1-2; D not certain. The germline V gene has CDR1 SGDLS and CDR2 YYNGEE. Deletions cut 7 bases from V and 2 bases from J, with 12 bases between. The CDR3 loop spans 13 amino acids.

The CDR3 loop reads CASSDAGGSHEAFF. CDR3 bases: TGTGCCAGCAGTGACGCAGGGGGCTCACATGAAGCTTTCTTT. The chain employs TRBV25-1 and TRBJ1-1; 8 nucleotides match TRBD1. Germline trimming cut 3 bases from V and 7 bases from J; bases unmatched to any gene: 7. The CDR3 contains 14 residues. From germline, CDR1 is MGHDK and CDR2 SYGVNS.

The gene calls are TRBV5-1 and TRBJ2-6; possible D gene TRBD2, 5 bases. This CDR3 region has 16 residues. Germline values: CDR1 SGHRS, CDR2 YFSETQ. Trimming took 4 bases from V and 0 from J, leaving 11 bases between them. The CDR3 reads CASSADGNSGANVLTF. CDR3 nucleotides: TGCGCCAGCAGCGCCGACGGGAACTCTGGGGCCAACGTCCTGACTTTC.

The chain employs TRBV7-4 and TRBJ2-4; no clear D gene. Germline lookup yields CDR1 SGHVT and CDR2 SQSDAQ. Trimming removed 3 bases from V and 0 bases from J, with 12 bases in between. The CDR3 is 16 amino acids. CDR3 loop: CASSFRRSGAKNIQYF. The CDR3 DNA is TGTGCCAGCAGCTTCCGCCGCTCCGGAGCCAAAAACATTCAGTACTTC.

A word on this clonotype: Its ends do not fully match the called genes, so a read error is possible. V usage is TRBV12-3 or TRBV12-4 and J usage is TRBJ1-2; tentatively, D is TRBD1 (5 bases). The CDR3 runs 12 residues. CDR3 amino acids: CASSLGSEGSLF. CDR3 DNA sequence: TGTGCCAGCAGTTTAGGGAGTGAGGGGTCTCTCTTC.

The chain employs TRBV5-6 and TRBJ1-2; 11 nucleotides match TRBD1. There are 16 residues in the CDR3. CDR1 SGHDT and CDR2 YYEEEE come from the germline V gene. With V trimmed by 5 bases and J by 7 bases, 13 bases remained unmatched. CDR3 coding DNA: TGTGCCAGCAGTCCTCCTCCGGGACAGGGGGAGCTTGGCTACACCTTC. It is translated as CASSPPPGQGELGYTF.

In this sample, this clonotype turned up many times. This chain links TRBV20-1 with TRBJ2-3, with D hard to call. Trimming took off 5 bases at V and 4 bases at J, with 13 bases between the two ends. Germline CDR1 DFQATT, CDR2 SNEGSKA (reference sequence). The CDR3 has 13 residues. This chain's CDR3 is CSASPSESDTQYF. The CDR3 DNA sequence: TGCAGTGCTTCCCCTTCAGAGTCAGATACGCAGTATTTT.

This clonotype has a handful of counts. The chain has TRBV6-6 and TRBJ1-1, with TRBD1 identical over 9 bases. CDR3 size: 14 residues. CDR1 MNHNY and CDR2 SVGAGI come from the germline V gene (reference sequence). V shed 2 bases, J shed 6 bases, and the junction held 4 bases outside the gene matches. CDR3 loop: CASSYTGGSPEAFF. DNA for the CDR3: TGTGCCAGCAGTTACACAGGGGGCAGCCCTGAAGCTTTCTTT.

This clonotype was observed a handful of times. The V and J genes are TRBV7-2 and TRBJ1-4; TRBD1 agrees at 7 bases. Trimming at V came to 1 base and at J to 4 bases, leaving 9 bases not matched to a gene. CDR1 SGHTA and CDR2 FQGNSA come from the germline V gene. This CDR3 region has 17 residues. CDR3 coding DNA: TGTGCCAGCAGCTTAGATGGGACAGAAACATTTAATGAAAAACTGTTTTTT. The encoded protein is CASSLDGTETFNEKLFF. Full variable domain (outside the CDR3, taken from reference TRBV7-2 and TRBJ1-4): GAGVSQSPSNKVTEKGKDVELRCDPISGHTALYWYRQSLGQGLEFLIYFQGNSAPDKSGLPSDRFSAERTGGSVSTLTIQRTQQEDSAVYLCASSLDGTETFNEKLFFGSGTQLSVL.

This chain uses TRBV7-8 with TRBJ2-2, with no clear D. V lost 1 base and J 7 bases, leaving 13 bases between the germline ends. Per germline, CDR1 SGHVS and CDR2 FQNEAQ. The CDR3 contains 15 residues. CDR3 sequence reads: CASSLVPLRDGELFF. Written as DNA, the CDR3 is TGTGCCAGCAGCTTAGTTCCCCTTAGGGACGGGGAGCTGTTTTTT. Looking up the rest from reference TRBV7-8 and TRBJ2-2 gives the full variable domain: GAGVSQSPRYKVAKRGQDVALRCDPISGHVSLFWYQQALGQGPEFLTYFQNEAQLDKSGLPSDRFFAERPEGSVSTLKIQRTQQEDSAVYLCASSLVPLRDGELFFGEGSRLTVL.

The chain links TRBV6-5 to TRBJ2-7, with D perhaps being TRBD1 or TRBD2 (5 bases each). Trimming shortened V by 5 bases and J by 5 bases, and 10 bases separated the two germline ends. The germline V gene encodes CDR1 MNHEY and CDR2 SVGAGI. This CDR3 comprises 12 residues. CDR3 residues: CASSSRDHEQYF. CDR3 in DNA: TGTGCCAGCAGTAGCAGGGACCACGAGCAGTACTTC.

This clonotype was seen only a few times. The chain recombines TRBV3-1 with TRBJ1-6; D is unclear. The V gene's germline CDR1 is LGHDT and CDR2 YNNKEL (reference sequence). Trimming cost V 0 bases and J 4 bases, with 7 bases left between them. This CDR3 has 15 amino acids. CDR3 sequence reads: CASSQDDKYNSPLHF. In DNA, the CDR3 is TGTGCCAGCAGCCAAGATGATAAGTATAATTCACCCCTCCACTTT.

This clonotype has only a few counts. The chain employs TRBV6-2 or TRBV6-3 and TRBJ2-3; D unresolved. Germline CDR1 MNHEY, CDR2 SVGEGT. The CDR3 totals 16 residues. Trimming pared 6 bases from V and 1 base from J, leaving 17 bases between. DNA of the CDR3: TGTGCCAGCAGGGCAAACTGGGGAACTGGCACAGATACGCAGTATTTT. It codes for CASRANWGTGTDTQYF.